The text below deals with one TCR beta chain. Its antigen remains undetermined. No base quality information exists; no much larger clone differs at one position. The sample originates from a study of CD8+CD57+ T cells in acquired aplastic anemia (dated by TCRdb to between 2018 and 2020). In the study overall: On average, sorted CD4+ and CD8+ cells yielded approximately 3 ug of extracted DNA, with a range of about 0.19 to 30 ug. General study outcomes and caveats: Between patients and healthy controls, no significant difference in CD8+ Simpson's diversity was found (P=0.060). Approximately 31 CD8+ CDR3 sequences were found in both patients and controls but appeared to be highly expressed in patients and within the immunodominant clones of the patients.

From the cysteine up to the phenylalanine, the CDR3 has a length of 16 residues. Of all the DNA, just the CDR3 is kept, 48 bases in frame from base 1. The germline V gene (reference sequence) specifies SSHAT as CDR1 and FNYEAQ as CDR2. The V and J ends are trimmed by 3 bases and 2 bases, leaving 16 bases between them. In the study, sorted CD4+ and CD8+ blood T cells from patients with severe aplastic anemia and from healthy subjects underwent deep sequencing of TCR repertoires. Ficoll-Paque density gradient centrifugation was used to isolate peripheral blood mononuclear cells. Before DNA extraction, CD4+ and CD8+ T cells were sorted by FACS or by magnetic beads. Genomic DNA was used as template for profiling of TCR beta VDJ combinations and CDR3 sequences. An Illumina HiSeq 2000 was the platform used for TCR repertoire sequencing. The authors' analysis ran thus. TRBV/TRBJ rearrangement plots, CDR3 size and DJ length profiles, and Simpson's diversity index were used to assess repertoires. The most abundant DNA sequence in the deep sequencing data was defined as the immunodominant clone. CDR3 amino acid sequences were screened for sharing across subjects and were compared with published repertoires and the VDJdb database. The public reads were quality trimmed at Q25 with fastp and then assembled into clones with MiXCR by TCRdb, keeping productive beta chains. Each CDR3 protein gets just one entry, which takes the most common genes and DNA from the rows behind it. In this record, the V and J calls reflect TCRdb's handling and not the investigators' own analysis. The sample yields approximately 270,000 distinct CDR3 sequences; 55% to 60% were counted once. The biggest ten clones account for approximately 8% of the sample.

The receptor was isolated from a human donor with severe aplastic anemia or a healthy control (not recorded which). The sequence is built from TRBV7-7 and TRBJ2-5; TRBD2 might be the D gene, on 6 matching bases. Sequencing was done on a sample of sorted CD4+, CD8+, or CD8+CD57+ T cells (not recorded which) from PBMCs. The CDR3 has the sequence CASSLGRLVRQETQYF. In nucleotides, the sequence is TGTGCCAGCAGCTTGGGAAGACTAGTACGGCAAGAGACCCAGTACTTC.